This TCR beta chain was captured in a study of untreated major depressive disorder. Every depressed patient was matched in pairs with a non-depressed control on sex, age, current smoking status and body mass index. Study-level findings and limits: TRBV05-01 (Vbeta 5.1) usage was higher in CD4+ T cells of depressed patients than controls. In every subject, the five largest TRBV05-01 clones were private.

Produced via immunoSEQ multiplex PCR; TCRdb's table is partial and in-frame only. The sample holds 10,000 to 15,000 clones; around 90% are singletons and the top ten take more than 0.75%. V shed 7 bases and J 2 bases; nucleotides not matched to a gene: 8. Looked up from germline, CDR1 is SNHLY and CDR2 is FYNNEI. The CDR3 contains 17 residues. Comment on this clone: The antigen remains unidentified.

Source material: CD4+ T cells from PBMCs. The TCR comes from a man aged 25 to 45 with major depressive disorder. V gene TRBV2 combines with J gene TRBJ1-6, with TRBD1 matching 10 bases. The CDR3 nucleotides are TGTGCCAGCAAGGGGACGACAGGGGGCGCCTATAATTCACCCCTCCACTTT. This gives the protein CASKGTTGGAYNSPLHF. The complete variable domain, with remaining parts taken from reference TRBV2 and TRBJ1-6, reads EPEVTQTPSHQVTQMGQEVILRCVPISNHLYFYWYRQILGQKVEFLVSFYNNEISEKSEIFDDQFSVERPDGSNFTLKIRSTKLEDSAMYFCASKGTTGGAYNSPLHFGNGTRLTVT.